This TCR beta chain was found in a study of T-cell memory formation after mild COVID-19 (dated by TCRdb to the early 2020s). Describing the broader study: Most TCR sequence clusters were specific to one of the two donors. The cohort was made up of two young adult volunteers, one female and one male, who were previously healthy. In a couple of donors, T-cell clones that expanded and contracted after mild COVID-19 were followed by sequencing TCRalpha and TCRbeta repertoires longitudinally. Overall results and qualifications from the work: Some responding clones were detected in pre-infection memory, suggesting pre-existing cross-reactive memory T cells joined the SARS-CoV-2 response. Contracting CD4+ clones were found mainly in CM and EM memory subsets, while CD8+ clones were enriched in EMRA. Whether the second-wave clones peaking on day 37 were SARS-CoV-2 specific was not confirmed. Clones that contracted from day 15 to 85 showed balanced CD4/CD8 phenotypes, whereas a second wave of clones that expanded from day 15 to 37 leaned towards CD4+. The study covered only two mild cases, and larger cohorts including severe cases with pre-infection samples were considered necessary.

PBMCs were isolated by Ficoll-Paque density gradient centrifugation. This clonotype showed up just a few times. No cognate antigen has been identified for it. Per-nucleotide qualities are absent, and no much larger clonotype sits a single base away. Instrument on record: Illumina NovaSeq 6000. cDNA libraries for TCRalpha and TCRbeta were prepared by 5'RACE using constant-segment primers, with sample barcodes and unique molecular identifiers added. RNA was extracted from every sample with Trizol reagent. The libraries were amplified in two PCR steps, and the second step added a second sample barcode and Illumina TruSeq adapters. Libraries were sequenced on an Illumina NovaSeq with 2 x 150 bp paired-end reads. As for the authors' bioinformatics: The reads were demultiplexed and collapsed into UMI-guided consensus sequences using migec v1.2.7. With mixcr v2.1.11, UMI consensuses were aligned to TRA and TRB V and J templates and assembled into clonotypes. A clonotype was counted as expanded or contracted only when both edgeR and NoisET called the clonotype significant, with the noise models trained on biological replicates. For edgeR calls, the cutoffs were a false discovery rate-adjusted p below 0.01 and a log2 fold-change threshold of 1. As an exploratory analysis of dynamics, PCA with hierarchical clustering was applied to max-normalized trajectories of the 1000 most abundant clonotypes. Separately sequenced CD4+ and CD8+ repertoires were used to assign the CD4 or CD8 phenotype of responding clones. The raw public reads went through TCRdb reprocessing: fastp at Q25, MiXCR clone calling, in-frame beta chains kept. All rows with the same CDR3 protein become a single entry with the most common DNA and genes. The V and J calls and clone size are TCRdb's, not the authors'. The sample yields 140,000 to 150,000 distinct CDR3 sequences; 19% were counted once. The ten largest account for approximately 2.4% of the sample.

Based on the germline V gene, the CDR1 and CDR2 sequences are SGDLS and YYNGEE. After removal of 0 bases from V and 5 bases from J, the junction retains 4 bases not matched to a gene. Reading from cysteine to phenylalanine, the CDR3 counts 14 amino acids. The read is trimmed to its CDR3 DNA, 42 bases read in frame from base 1. The sequenced sample was PBMCs or a T cell subset sorted from them (not recorded which). The chain uses TRBV9 and TRBJ2-5, and TRBD1 matches 7 of the central bases. The clonotype was recovered from an adult woman who had mild COVID-19 (a few samples of this study predate the infection). The sample titles of this study are shuffled in the database, so cell type and time point are left out; the donor was told from shared clones. The CDR3 corresponds to CASSVAGQRETQYF. The nucleotides read TGTGCCAGCAGCGTAGCGGGACAGAGGGAGACCCAGTACTTC. This CDR3, with the reference TRBV9 and TRBJ2-5 proteins standing in past its ends, gives the full variable domain DSGVTQTPKHLITATGQRVTLRCSPRSGDLSVYWYQQSLDQGLQFLIQYYNGEERAKGNILERFSAQQFPDLHSELNLSSLELGDSALYFCASSVAGQRETQYFGPGTRLLVL.